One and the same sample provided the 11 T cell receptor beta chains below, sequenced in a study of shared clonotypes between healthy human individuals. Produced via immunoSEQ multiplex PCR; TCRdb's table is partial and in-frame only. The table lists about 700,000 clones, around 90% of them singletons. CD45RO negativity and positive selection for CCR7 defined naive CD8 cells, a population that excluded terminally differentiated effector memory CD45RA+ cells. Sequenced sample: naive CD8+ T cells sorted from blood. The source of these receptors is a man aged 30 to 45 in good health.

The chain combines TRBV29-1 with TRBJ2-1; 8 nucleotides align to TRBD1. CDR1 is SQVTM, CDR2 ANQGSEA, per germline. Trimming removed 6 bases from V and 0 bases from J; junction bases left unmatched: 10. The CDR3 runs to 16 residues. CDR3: CSVLGGQASSYNEQFF. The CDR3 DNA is TGCAGCGTCTTGGGGGGACAGGCGAGCTCCTACAATGAGCAGTTCTTC.

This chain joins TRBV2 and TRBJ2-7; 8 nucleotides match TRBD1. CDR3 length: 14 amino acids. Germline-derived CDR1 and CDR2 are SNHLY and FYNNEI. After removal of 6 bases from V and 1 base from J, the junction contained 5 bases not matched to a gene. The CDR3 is CASRGTGGSYEQYF. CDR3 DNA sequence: TGTGCCAGCAGGGGGACAGGCGGGTCCTACGAGCAGTACTTC. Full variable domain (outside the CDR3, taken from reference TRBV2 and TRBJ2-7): EPEVTQTPSHQVTQMGQEVILRCVPISNHLYFYWYRQILGQKVEFLVSFYNNEISEKSEIFDDQFSVERPDGSNFTLKIRSTKLEDSAMYFCASRGTGGSYEQYFGPGTRLTVT.

The CDR3 DNA sequence: TGTGCCATCAGTGCCCCGACTAGCGGGAGGGTGACAGATACGCAGTATTTT. It specifies CAISAPTSGRVTDTQYF. V usage is TRBV10-3 and J usage is TRBJ2-3; 14 nucleotides align to TRBD2. Germline V gene data show CDR1 as ENHRY and CDR2 as SYGVKD. This CDR3 comprises 17 residues. V trimming: 4 bases; J trimming: 3 bases; junction bases outside the gene matches: 6.

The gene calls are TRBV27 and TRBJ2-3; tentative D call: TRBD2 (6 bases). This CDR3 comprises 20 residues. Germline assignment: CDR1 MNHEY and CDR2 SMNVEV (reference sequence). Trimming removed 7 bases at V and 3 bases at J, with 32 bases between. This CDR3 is CASKSPRGYLAEGRTDTQYF. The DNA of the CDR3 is TGTGCCAGCAAAAGCCCGCGTGGGTATTTAGCGGAAGGTCGGACAGATACGCAGTATTTT.

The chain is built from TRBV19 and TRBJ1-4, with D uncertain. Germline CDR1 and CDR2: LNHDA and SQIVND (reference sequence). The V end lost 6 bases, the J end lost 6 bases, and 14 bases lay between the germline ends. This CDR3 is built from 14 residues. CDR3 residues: CASRRPFGDEKLFF. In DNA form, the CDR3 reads TGTGCCAGTAGAAGGCCCTTCGGAGATGAAAAACTGTTTTTT.

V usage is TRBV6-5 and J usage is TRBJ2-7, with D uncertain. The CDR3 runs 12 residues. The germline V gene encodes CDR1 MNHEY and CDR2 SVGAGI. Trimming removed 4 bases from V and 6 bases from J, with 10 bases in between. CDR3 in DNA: TGTGCCAGCAGTTCCCGGTACGGCGAGCAGTACTTC. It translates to CASSSRYGEQYF.

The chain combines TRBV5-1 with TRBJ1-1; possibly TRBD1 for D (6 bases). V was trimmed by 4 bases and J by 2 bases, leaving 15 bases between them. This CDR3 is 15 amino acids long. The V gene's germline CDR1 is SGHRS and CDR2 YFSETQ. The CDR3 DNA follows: TGCGCCAGCAGCCAAGCCGGGACACTTAACACTGAAGCTTTCTTT. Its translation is CASSQAGTLNTEAFF.

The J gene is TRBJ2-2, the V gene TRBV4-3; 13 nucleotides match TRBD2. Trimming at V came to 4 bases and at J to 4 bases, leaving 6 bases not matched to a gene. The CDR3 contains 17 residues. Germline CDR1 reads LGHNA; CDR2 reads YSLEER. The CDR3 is CASSPGLAGLVTGELFF. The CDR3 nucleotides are TGCGCCAGCAGCCCGGGACTAGCGGGACTGGTCACCGGGGAGCTGTTTTTT.

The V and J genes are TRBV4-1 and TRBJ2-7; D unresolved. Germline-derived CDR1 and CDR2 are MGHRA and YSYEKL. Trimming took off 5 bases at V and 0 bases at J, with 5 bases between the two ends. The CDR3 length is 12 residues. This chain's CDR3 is CASSSNSYEQYF. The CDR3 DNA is TGCGCCAGCAGCTCGAACTCCTACGAGCAGTACTTC.

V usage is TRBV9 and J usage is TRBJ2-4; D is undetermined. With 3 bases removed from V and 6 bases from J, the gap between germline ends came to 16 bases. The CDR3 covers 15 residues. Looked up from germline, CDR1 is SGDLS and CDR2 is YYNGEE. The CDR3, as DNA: TGTGCCAGCAGCGATAAAGGGTTGCCGGGAAACATTCAGTACTTC. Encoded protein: CASSDKGLPGNIQYF.

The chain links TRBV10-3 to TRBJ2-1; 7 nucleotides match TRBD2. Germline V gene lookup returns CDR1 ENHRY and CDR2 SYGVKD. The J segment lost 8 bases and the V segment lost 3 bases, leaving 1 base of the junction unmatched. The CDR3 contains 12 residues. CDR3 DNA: TGTGCCATCAGTGACAGCGGGGATGAGCAGTTCTTC. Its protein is CAISDSGDEQFF.